The sequence of this TCR beta chain was determined in a study of shared clonotypes between healthy human individuals (TCRdb year 2020). Study-level background: The cohort comprised a couple of women and a few men aged 18 to 49 years. Per donor, three plates each were used for CD4 naive and CD4 memory, two for CD8 naive, and one for CD8 memory. To estimate repertoire size and how much clonotypes are shared between individuals, the study performed deep sequencing of blood TCR repertoires from 4 to 6 healthy adults. To increase sequencing depth and limit assay-specific biases, TCR repertoire library preparation and sequencing were carried out by different laboratories using diverse techniques. Leukapheresis yielded between about 0.85 and 9 billion PBMCs per donor. What the authors observed across the whole study: The genetic and exposure-history diversity represented was limited by the small number of donors. Sampling was restricted to blood, and TCR repertoires in tissue are likely to differ from TCR repertoires in blood. Naive subsets generally had larger estimated clonotype richness than memory subsets did. Higher generation probabilities were observed for clonotypes shared by all four sorted-subset donors than for non-shared clonotypes. Pairwise subsampling led to the expectation that sequencing depth would affect the degree of clonotype sharing among donors. Across several donors, approximately 4.6% of naive CD4, over 3% of naive CD8, 2.3% of memory CD4, and approximately 0.4% of memory CD8 clonotypes were shared. Rarefaction of sorted-subset datasets indicated incomplete sequencing despite the large sequencing depth.

Donors were healthy HIV-negative adults with no recently reported acute infections or vaccinations. Only Caucasian adults living in Nashville, Tennessee, USA were represented among the donors. CD4+ T cells were enriched by magnetic negative selection, after which naive cells were positively selected on CD45RA and the negative fraction was taken as the memory subset. Blood was collected by leukapheresis, and PBMCs were isolated by Ficoll-Histopaque density gradient centrifugation and then cryopreserved in liquid nitrogen vapor phase. Analytical flow cytometry was used to check the purity and quantity of every magnetically sorted T cell population. Genomic DNA was isolated from each sorted fraction and quantified by UV absorbance on a Nanodrop 2000c. A note on this clone: It lacks a known antigen. No base qualities exist here, and no much larger clone lies one base off it.

The germline V and J ends show losses of 5 bases and 1 base respectively, and no gene match explains 8 bases of the junction. The germline V gene (reference sequence) supplies CDR1 MNHEY and CDR2 SMNVEV. There are 16 amino acids in the CDR3, from cysteine to phenylalanine inclusive. Only the CDR3 DNA stays, 48 bases, in frame from base 1. Using the deep immunoSEQ assay, TCR CDR3 regions were amplified from genomic DNA by multiplex PCR. For each cell subset, the extracted genomic DNA was distributed evenly across all wells of several immunoSEQ 96-well plates, and each plate served as one replicate. For sorted subsets, 200 to 250 ng of genomic DNA, equivalent to about 30,000 T cell genomes, went into each replicate PCR. The purified libraries were quantified using a Qubit 3.0 fluorometer, sized with a Bioanalyzer 2100, and then quantified again using the KAPA Library Quantification kit. Every immunoSEQ 96-well plate was sequenced on a dedicated single-read 150-cycle Illumina NextSeq 550 flow cell. The study's own analysis went as follows. Because only junctional sequences without quality scores were contained in the immunoSEQ output, filtering matching that applied to full-length reads could not be performed. To assign V/J genes and CDR3, sequences were annotated against IMGT germline references using PyIR, a Python wrapper for IgBLAST v1.9. Reads were filtered out if the reads had weak V/J assignments (E-value above 1e-6), no CDR3, stop codons, out-of-frame junctions, or ambiguous translated residues. V3J clonotypes were defined by identical inferred V gene, J gene, and CDR3 amino acid sequence. Percentage overlap between repertoires was computed as shared unique clonotypes divided by the size of the smaller repertoire. Richness of each repertoire was evaluated using RTK rarefaction, the Chao1 estimator, and Recon v2.1 estimates of unobserved clonotypes. For all TCRbeta clonotypes obtained by the gDNA method from four donors, generation probabilities were computed with OLGA. This is the immuneACCESS table as TCRdb keeps it, with only in-frame sequences that have V and J called. A part of the clones is gone; compared with another copy, unresolved V genes explain less than half, and the rest is unexplained. That table is the source of V, J and clone size, and D and trimming were worked out from the DNA. The sample profile shows 2 million to 2.5 million clones; 85% to 95% of them were found once. The ten biggest clones cover approximately 0.4% of the sample.

The sample consisted of naive CD4+ T cells from PBMCs. The meaning of the sample's cell subset or site label: CD45RA+ positively selected. Recombination connected TRBV27 to TRBJ1-5, and TRBD1 aligns with 7 junction nucleotides. The clonotype was recovered from a man aged 18-30 years in good health. Some clones in this sample may be carry-over from other donors' samples. The CDR3 amino acid sequence is: CASSSRQGGSNQPQHF. In nucleotide form, the sequence is TGTGCCAGCAGTAGTAGACAGGGCGGAAGCAATCAGCCCCAGCATTTT.